Presented here are 9 T cell receptor beta chains from one specimen sequenced in a study of CD8+CD57+ T cells in acquired aplastic anemia. Genomic DNA, the template, was used for profiling of the TCR beta VDJ and CDR3. TCRdb used MiXCR to reprocess the reads, holding one entry per CDR3 protein. This repertoire shows hundreds of thousands of distinct CDR3 sequences, around a third found once; its top ten account for less than 1%. Patients chosen for sequencing had shown CD8+CD57+ cell expansion by flow cytometry. The sample was sorted CD4+, CD8+, or CD8+CD57+ T cells (not recorded which) from PBMCs. The receptors here all came from a human donor with aplastic anemia.

The chain carries TRBV15 and TRBJ2-1; D unresolved. Trimming cost V 3 bases and J 1 base, with 7 bases left between them. The CDR3 length is 14 residues. Per the germline V gene, CDR1 is LNHNV and CDR2 is YYDKDF (reference sequence). CDR3 in amino acids: CATSSLRSYNEQFF. Here the CDR3 DNA reads TGTGCCACCAGCAGTCTTCGTTCCTACAATGAGCAGTTCTTC. Filled out from reference TRBV15 and TRBJ2-1, the complete variable domain reads DAMVIQNPRYQVTQFGKPVTLSCSQTLNHNVMYWYQQKSSQAPKLLFHYYDKDFNNEADTPDNFQSRRPNTSFCFLDIRSPGLGDTAMYLCATSSLRSYNEQFFGPGTRLTVL.

This clonotype was recorded once. At one of its ends the junction is not consistent with the germline gene, which may arise from a read error. The chain has TRBV25-1 and TRBJ2-3, with D possibly being TRBD2 (6 bases). Germline CDR1 MGHDK, CDR2 SYGVNS. This CDR3 has 17 amino acids. CDR3 loop: CASRLTGTGTSTDTQYF. CDR3 sequence (DNA): TGCGCCAGCAGACTCACCGGGACTGGGACTAGCACAGATACGCAGTATTTT.

About this clonotype itself: The junction does not match germline at one end; this may be a read error. This chain connects TRBV10-3 to TRBJ2-3; D unclear. CDR3 length: 13 residues. Germline CDR1 ENHRY, CDR2 SYGVKD. The DNA for the CDR3 is TGTGCCAGCAGTTACGTGAGTGCAGATACGCAGTATTTT. Amino acids: CASSYVSADTQYF.

The table lists this clonotype with a few counts. V and J are TRBV7-8 and TRBJ2-3, with TRBD2 matching 14 bases. The V gene end was trimmed by 5 bases and the J gene end by 3 bases; junction bases not matched to a gene: 4. Germline assignment: CDR1 SGHVS and CDR2 FQNEAQ. The CDR3 has 16 residues. CDR3 nucleotide sequence: TGTGCCAGCAGCCGGAGACTAGCGGGAGGGACAGATACGCAGTATTTT. Its protein product is CASSRRLAGGTDTQYF.

A remark on this clonotype: Just one base apart from a much larger clone, this may be a read error. The rearrangement uses TRBV10-1 and TRBJ2-2; D is possibly TRBD2 (5 bases). The germline gives CDR1 WNHNN, CDR2 SYGVQD (reference sequence). The length of the CDR3 is 13 residues. V lost 8 bases to trimming and J lost 0 bases, with 7 bases between them. The CDR3, as DNA: TGCGCCAGCGGGAGCGCGAACACCGGGGAGCTGTTTTTT. This encodes CASGSANTGELFF.

Turning to this clonotype: A read error may be the cause here, since a much bigger clone is one base away. The chain has TRBV20-1 and TRBJ2-7; D is perhaps TRBD2 (6 bases). CDR3 length: 15 amino acids. Per the germline V gene, CDR1 is DFQATT and CDR2 is SNEGSKA (reference sequence). The V gene lost 5 bases and the J gene lost 0 bases, with 17 bases spanning the gap. The DNA for the CDR3 is TGCAGTGCTGGACCAACTAGCCGTAACTCCTACGAGCAGTACTTC. As protein: CSAGPTSRNSYEQYF.

This clonotype occurred once. The chain links TRBV25-1 to TRBJ2-1; 8 bases line up with TRBD2. The CDR3 length is 12 residues. The germline CDR1 and CDR2 sequences are MGHDK and SYGVNS. The ends lost 6 bases at V and 13 bases at J; junction bases unmatched: 8. This chain's CDR3 is CASRSSGGAQFF. DNA of the CDR3: TGTGCCAGCAGATCCAGCGGGGGCGCTCAGTTCTTC.

There are many counts of this clonotype. The chain combines TRBV12-3 or TRBV12-4 with TRBJ2-3; no clear D. V lost 5 bases to trimming and J lost 2 bases, with 8 bases between them. This CDR3 spans 13 amino acids. The CDR3 DNA follows: TGTGCCAGCAGTCACCGTTCCACAGATACGCAGTATTTT. Its translation: CASSHRSTDTQYF.

This clonotype showed up many times. The V gene is TRBV7-8, the J gene TRBJ2-7; tentative D call: TRBD1 (5 bases). Germline CDR1 reads SGHVS; CDR2 reads FQNEAQ. The CDR3 runs to 12 residues. The V gene lost 4 bases and the J gene lost 5 bases, with 9 bases spanning the gap. The CDR3 region is CASSSPGNEQYF. CDR3 in DNA: TGTGCCAGCAGCTCCCCAGGGAACGAGCAGTACTTC.